This T cell receptor (beta chain) was identified in a study of siplizumab effects on memory and regulatory T cells. Points on this clone: The antigen is unknown.

Each sample contributed approximately 94,000 TCR templates to the assay. Method: immunoSEQ multiplex PCR; TCRdb's copy keeps in-frame clones and lacks some. The sample yields approximately 94,000 clones, 93% seen once. V gave up 1 base and J gave up 8 bases; unmatched junction bases: 9. Germline lookup yields CDR1 SGHRS and CDR2 YFSETQ. The CDR3 has 16 residues. Study-level findings and limits: Naive T cells apparently outstripped memory cells in diversity and seemed major alloresponse contributors. The alloreactive clones that mapped to unstimulated subsets made up only a minor fraction.

This TCR was recovered from a human donor in good health. V and J are TRBV5-1 and TRBJ2-4, with 10 bases aligning to TRBD2. The sequencing input was CD8+ T cells sorted from blood. The DNA for the CDR3 is TGCGCCAGCAGCTTGTCAGCTAGCGGGGGCTGGGACATTCAGTACTTC. Translated: CASSLSASGGWDIQYF.